Listed below are T cell receptor beta chains from one sample, sequenced in a study of cytomegalovirus exposure and HLA in healthy donors. This table comes from immunoSEQ multiplex PCR, and its TCRdb copy is limited to in-frame clones, with some not included. The sample holds over 50,000 clones; more than 60% are singletons and the top ten take roughly 50%. The material sequenced was PBMCs. The receptors were gathered from a man aged 50 to 60 in good health and CMV-seropositive. Each CDR3 is given with its conserved first and last residue. The order of the fields is CDR3 DNA, CDR3 protein, V gene, clone size, J gene, D gene. A D gene is named only where the DNA matches it firmly. Some rows mark clone size as missing; the rest say once, few, many or name a class of expanded clone.

CDR3nt: TGTGCCAGCGCACTTAGAAGATACGAGCAGTACTTC; CDR3aa: CASALRRYEQYF; v_gene: TRBV6-1; abundance: -; j_gene: TRBJ2-7; d_gene: -
CDR3nt: TGCGCCAGCAGCTGGGACAGGAGTGGCTACACCTTC; CDR3aa: CASSWDRSGYTF; v_gene: TRBV5-1; abundance: -; j_gene: TRBJ1-2; d_gene: TRBD1
CDR3nt: TGTGCCAGCAGCCCTATCAGGGTAGAAGAGACCCAGTACTTC; CDR3aa: CASSPIRVEETQYF; v_gene: TRBV27; abundance: once; j_gene: TRBJ2-5; d_gene: -
CDR3nt: TGCAGCGTTTTAACGGACACCAATCAGCCCCAGCATTTT; CDR3aa: CSVLTDTNQPQHF; v_gene: TRBV29-1; abundance: -; j_gene: TRBJ1-5; d_gene: -
CDR3nt: TGTGCCAGCAACCTCAAGGGGGGGGGAGAGACCCAGTACTTC; CDR3aa: CASNLKGGGETQYF; v_gene: TRBV7-9; abundance: few; j_gene: TRBJ2-5; d_gene: -
CDR3nt: TGTGCCAGCGGGGAGTGGTACACCTTC; CDR3aa: CASGEWYTF; v_gene: TRBV9; abundance: -; j_gene: TRBJ1-2; d_gene: -
CDR3nt: TGTGCCAGCAGCCGCGACAGGGGGGAAGAGACCCAGTACTTC; CDR3aa: CASSRDRGEETQYF; v_gene: TRBV7-9; abundance: -; j_gene: TRBJ2-5; d_gene: TRBD1
CDR3nt: TGTGCCAGCAGCGAAAGCCGGGGGAGGCAAGAGACCCAGTACTTC; CDR3aa: CASSESRGRQETQYF; v_gene: TRBV2; abundance: -; j_gene: TRBJ2-5; d_gene: -
CDR3nt: TGTGCCAGCAGCCAAGAATTCCGCCTAGCATCCTACGAGCAGTACTTC; CDR3aa: CASSQEFRLASYEQYF; v_gene: TRBV4-2; abundance: -; j_gene: TRBJ2-7; d_gene: -
CDR3nt: TGTGCCAGCACAAGGGGGGCTAGCGGGGAGCAAGAGACCCAGTACTTC; CDR3aa: CASTRGASGEQETQYF; v_gene: TRBV21-1; abundance: -; j_gene: TRBJ2-5; d_gene: -
CDR3nt: TGTGCCAGTAGTCCCCTGGGGCTCGGAAACACCATATATTTT; CDR3aa: CASSPLGLGNTIYF; v_gene: TRBV19; abundance: few; j_gene: TRBJ1-3; d_gene: -
CDR3nt: TGTGCCAGCGGCGGGGGCGTGAACACCGGGGAGCTGTTTTTT; CDR3aa: CASGGGVNTGELFF; v_gene: TRBV9; abundance: -; j_gene: TRBJ2-2; d_gene: -
CDR3nt: TGTGCCAGCAGTGGCCGGGGAGGGGGACCGTACGAGCAGTACTTC; CDR3aa: CASSGRGGGPYEQYF; v_gene: TRBV6-6; abundance: -; j_gene: TRBJ2-7; d_gene: -
CDR3nt: TGTGCCAGCAGCGTAGGGGACAGGGGGTTTTTGGGCTACACCTTC; CDR3aa: CASSVGDRGFLGYTF; v_gene: TRBV9; abundance: -; j_gene: TRBJ1-2; d_gene: TRBD1
CDR3nt: TGTGCCACCGGGGGGTACAGTAAAGTTAATGAAAAACTGTTTTTT; CDR3aa: CATGGYSKVNEKLFF; v_gene: TRBV7-9; abundance: -; j_gene: TRBJ1-4; d_gene: -
CDR3nt: TGTGCCAGCTCACCCATCCAGGGTCCAGGAGAGACCCAGTACTTC; CDR3aa: CASSPIQGPGETQYF; v_gene: TRBV18; abundance: -; j_gene: TRBJ2-5; d_gene: -
CDR3nt: TGTGCCAGTAGCATACAGGGGGGCTCTTATGGCTACACCTTC; CDR3aa: CASSIQGGSYGYTF; v_gene: TRBV19; abundance: -; j_gene: TRBJ1-2; d_gene: TRBD1
CDR3nt: TGTGCCAGCTCGAACGCCGGGACAGTATACAATGAGCAGTTCTTC; CDR3aa: CASSNAGTVYNEQFF; v_gene: TRBV18; abundance: few; j_gene: TRBJ2-1; d_gene: TRBD1
CDR3nt: TGTGCCAGCAGCTTAGATGCAGGGGGCGTCGGTGACACTGAAGCTTTCTTT; CDR3aa: CASSLDAGGVGDTEAFF; v_gene: TRBV7-9; abundance: few; j_gene: TRBJ1-1; d_gene: TRBD1
CDR3nt: TGTGCCAGCAGACTTAGCAGGGATTATAATTCACCCCTCCACTTT; CDR3aa: CASRLSRDYNSPLHF; v_gene: TRBV6-6; abundance: -; j_gene: TRBJ1-6; d_gene: -
CDR3nt: TGTGCCAGCAGTTACTATTCGGACAGGGGCAATCAGCCCCAGCATTTT; CDR3aa: CASSYYSDRGNQPQHF; v_gene: TRBV6-6; abundance: -; j_gene: TRBJ1-5; d_gene: TRBD1
CDR3nt: TGTGCCAGCAGCTTAGATCCATACCGGGCAGGGGGCACTGAAGCTTTCTTT; CDR3aa: CASSLDPYRAGGTEAFF; v_gene: TRBV11-2; abundance: -; j_gene: TRBJ1-1; d_gene: TRBD1
CDR3nt: TGTGACAGCAGCTTAAGGGTTTGGGGCGTTGGGTACACTGAAGCTTTCTTT; CDR3aa: CDSSLRVWGVGYTEAFF; v_gene: TRBV7-6; abundance: -; j_gene: TRBJ1-1; d_gene: -
CDR3nt: TGTGCCAGCAGCGCTAGCGGGGGATTAATGGAGCAGTACTTC; CDR3aa: CASSASGGLMEQYF; v_gene: TRBV6-5; abundance: -; j_gene: TRBJ2-7; d_gene: TRBD2
CDR3nt: TGTGCCAGCAGCGTTTTAGCCGCGCCCACAGATACGCAGTATTTT; CDR3aa: CASSVLAAPTDTQYF; v_gene: TRBV9; abundance: -; j_gene: TRBJ2-3; d_gene: -
CDR3nt: TGTGCCAGCAGTGAAGGCGGGACAGGGATTCGAGAGACCCAGTTCTTC; CDR3aa: CASSEGGTGIRETQFF; v_gene: TRBV6-1; abundance: -; j_gene: TRBJ2-1; d_gene: TRBD1
CDR3nt: TGTGCCAGCAGTCCCCGGGGGGGGCGCCGCACTGAAGCTTTCTTT; CDR3aa: CASSPRGGRRTEAFF; v_gene: TRBV27; abundance: -; j_gene: TRBJ1-1; d_gene: -